These 20 T cell receptor beta chains originate from one sample sequenced in a study of CD8+CD57+ T cells in acquired aplastic anemia. It was genomic DNA that served as the template for profiling TCR beta VDJ and CDR3. TCRdb re-analysed the reads in MiXCR, keeping a single row per CDR3 protein. In the table there are 150,000 to 200,000 distinct CDR3 sequences, about 64% of which are singletons. The source material was sorted CD4+, CD8+, or CD8+CD57+ T cells (not recorded which) from PBMCs. These receptors originate from a human donor with severe aplastic anemia or a healthy control (not recorded which).

J is TRBJ2-6 and V is TRBV13, with 8 bases aligning to TRBD1. Germline trimming cut 4 bases from V and 10 bases from J; bases unmatched to any gene: 6. Germline CDR1 PRHDT, CDR2 FYEKMQ (reference sequence). This CDR3 has 14 residues. CDR3: CASSSPGTGNVLTF. CDR3 coding DNA: TGTGCCAGCAGCTCTCCCGGGACAGGTAACGTCCTGACTTTC.

The chain is built from TRBV2 and TRBJ2-1; D may be TRBD2 (5 bases). The germline CDR1 and CDR2 sequences are SNHLY and FYNNEI. This CDR3 has 15 residues. V lost 3 bases, J lost 7 bases, and 16 bases lay in between. CDR3 sequence: CASSDWTTSPNEQFF. CDR3 sequence (DNA): TGTGCCAGCAGTGACTGGACCACTAGTCCGAATGAGCAGTTCTTC.

This rearrangement joins TRBV20-1 to TRBJ2-7; 10 bases are shared with TRBD1. Germline CDR1 and CDR2: DFQATT and SNEGSKA (reference sequence). There are 16 residues in the CDR3. The V segment lost 0 bases and the J segment 5 bases; nucleotides outside the gene matches: 10. This CDR3 reads CSARDLGTGEWDEQYF. CDR3 nucleotides: TGCAGTGCTAGAGATCTAGGGACAGGGGAGTGGGACGAGCAGTACTTC.

The rearrangement joins TRBV10-3 to TRBJ2-3, with D unclear. The CDR3 spans 13 residues. V lost 11 bases and J lost 1, with 13 bases in between. Germline lookup yields CDR1 ENHRY and CDR2 SYGVKD. The CDR3 DNA sequence: TGTGCCTCCAGGCCGGCCGGCACAGATACGCAGTATTTT. As protein: CASRPAGTDTQYF.

The table lists this clonotype with a few counts. The CDR3 sequence: CSARQRSDTQYF. The CDR3 region has the DNA TGCAGTGCTAGGCAGAGATCAGATACGCAGTATTTT. V and J are TRBV20-1 and TRBJ2-3; D is undetermined. CDR1 is DFQATT, CDR2 SNEGSKA, per germline (reference sequence). V was shortened by 3 bases and J by 4 bases, with 8 bases between the two germline ends. This CDR3 contains 12 residues.

This clonotype was observed once. The chain combines TRBV19 with TRBJ2-1; D might be TRBD1 (5 bases). The length of the CDR3 is 13 residues. Germline V CDR1 and CDR2: LNHDA, SQIVND (reference sequence). V gave up 5 bases and J gave up 12 bases, with 17 bases separating them. CDR3 sequence: CASSGAEQTGQFF. The CDR3 nucleotides read TGTGCCAGTAGTGGGGCAGAGCAAACAGGGCAGTTCTTC.

The chain has TRBV10-3 and TRBJ2-7, with 9 nucleotides matching TRBD1. The CDR3 is 16 residues long. With 10 bases clipped from V and 0 bases from J, the junction kept 13 bases outside the gene matches. Germline V gives CDR1 ENHRY, CDR2 SYGVKD. The chain's CDR3 is CASKIGQGRSSYEQYF. The CDR3 DNA follows: TGTGCCAGCAAGATCGGACAGGGGAGATCCTCCTACGAGCAGTACTTC.

The rearrangement uses TRBV6-2 or TRBV6-3 and TRBJ2-5; 10 positions agree with TRBD1. CDR3 length: 16 residues. The trim removed 4 bases at V and 1 base at J, leaving 6 bases unmatched. Germline CDR1 is MNHEY and CDR2 is SVGEGT. CDR3 sequence (DNA): TGTGCCAGCAGTTTTTTTGACAGGGGGCCCCAAGAGACCCAGTACTTC. This encodes CASSFFDRGPQETQYF.

The genes are TRBV20-1 and TRBJ1-2, with no clear D. The length of the CDR3 is 11 residues. Germline V gene lookup returns CDR1 DFQATT and CDR2 SNEGSKA (reference sequence). V was cut by 3 bases and J by 4 bases, with 6 bases left in between. This chain's CDR3 is CSASPSYGYTF. For the CDR3, the DNA is TGCAGTGCTAGTCCCTCCTATGGCTACACCTTC.

The chain joins TRBV7-2 to TRBJ2-7; D uncertain. Trimming shortened V by 5 bases and J by 2 bases, and 7 bases separated the two germline ends. The CDR3 is 12 residues long. Germline CDR1 SGHTA, CDR2 FQGNSA. The CDR3 DNA follows: TGTGCCAGCAGCCACTCCGCCTACGAGCAGTACTTC. Translation gives CASSHSAYEQYF.

The CDR3 sequence: CATSDTSPGTGYNEQFF. As DNA, the CDR3 is TGTGCCACCAGTGATACCTCACCCGGGACGGGCTACAATGAGCAGTTCTTC. The chain recombines TRBV24-1 with TRBJ2-1, with D perhaps matching TRBD1 or TRBD2 (5 bases each). This CDR3 comprises 17 residues. The germline CDR1 and CDR2 sequences are KGHDR and SFDVKD. V was cut by 3 bases and J by 3 bases, with 17 bases left in between.

The chain carries TRBV5-4 and TRBJ2-5; D is uncertain. Germline CDR1 reads SGHNT; CDR2 reads YYREEE (reference sequence). The CDR3 has 15 residues. V lost 4 bases and J 1 base, leaving 14 bases between the germline ends. In DNA form, the CDR3 reads TGTGCCAGCAGCCAAGAAGGGCGGAGCCAAGAGACCCAGTACTTC. This codes for CASSQEGRSQETQYF.

The V and J genes are TRBV7-9 and TRBJ2-7; maybe TRBD2 (5 bases). Trimming shortened V by 1 base and J by 2 bases, and 9 bases separated the two germline ends. The CDR3 loop spans 14 amino acids. The V gene's germline CDR1 is SEHNR and CDR2 FQNEAQ (reference sequence). CDR3 amino acids: CASSLVGGPYEQYF. The CDR3 DNA reads TGTGCCAGCAGCTTAGTCGGAGGCCCCTACGAGCAGTACTTC.

The chain recombines TRBV5-1 with TRBJ2-5; TRBD2 matches 7 bases. Trimming cost V 1 base and J 4 bases; bases outside gene matches: 7. This CDR3 region has 15 residues. The V gene's germline CDR1 is SGHRS and CDR2 YFSETQ. In DNA form, the CDR3 reads TGCGCCAGCAGCTTGCTCAAGGGACTAAGAGAGACCCAGTACTTC. Its protein is CASSLLKGLRETQYF.

J is TRBJ1-2 and V is TRBV7-9, with 9 bases lining up with TRBD1. This CDR3 has 14 amino acids. Germline CDR1 SEHNR, CDR2 FQNEAQ (reference sequence). V lost 5 bases to trimming and J lost 4 bases; unmatched junction nucleotides: 5. The CDR3 spells CASSTGQGLYGYTF. The CDR3 bases are TGTGCCAGCAGCACGGGACAGGGACTCTATGGCTACACCTTC.

For this clonotype: Because the CDR3's place on the DNA is in doubt, the DNA is left out and the CDR3 is given as listed by TCRdb. V is TRBV7-9 and J is TRBJ2-7; the table assigns TRBD2, which was not confirmed against the DNA. The CDR3 region is 20 residues in length, termini included. Germline CDR1 and CDR2: SEHNR and FQNEAQ (reference sequence). The CDR3 spells CASSLGLGKLAGEQYFGQNF.

The chain joins TRBV7-3 to TRBJ2-3; TRBD2 is a possible D gene (5 bases). The germline CDR1 and CDR2 sequences are SGHTA and FQGTGA. CDR3 size: 16 residues. Between the trimmed V and J ends, which lost 1 base and 2 bases, there was a span of 13 bases. The CDR3 sequence is CASSLRVDGDTDTQYF. The DNA for the CDR3 is TGTGCCAGCAGCTTAAGGGTCGACGGGGACACAGATACGCAGTATTTT.

The J gene is TRBJ2-3, the V gene TRBV6-4; 11 bases agree with TRBD2. Trimming removed 8 bases from V and 2 bases from J; junction bases left unmatched: 6. This CDR3 is built from 15 residues. Germline V gene lookup returns CDR1 MRHNA and CDR2 SNTAGT. The CDR3 DNA sequence: TGTGCCAGCGCCGATAGCGGGAGGGCCACAGATACGCAGTATTTT. Its translation: CASADSGRATDTQYF.

The CDR3, as DNA: TGTGCCAGCAGCTTAGGTAGCGGGGGATACACCGGGGAGCTGTTTTTT. Translating gives CASSLGSGGYTGELFF. The chain carries TRBV7-2 and TRBJ2-2; TRBD2 matches at 9 bases. J lost 3 bases, V lost 1 base, and 3 bases had no gene match. The CDR3 contains 16 residues. Germline V gene lookup returns CDR1 SGHTA and CDR2 FQGNSA.

The rearrangement joins TRBV9 to TRBJ2-7; no reliable D call. Trimming stripped 0 bases from V and 6 bases from J, with 10 bases between. This CDR3 comprises 13 residues. Germline V lookup: CDR1 SGDLS, CDR2 YYNGEE. CDR3 DNA sequence: TGTGCCAGCAGCGTAGCTGAAGGGTTCGAGCAGTACTTC. Protein sequence: CASSVAEGFEQYF.